The entry below gives a single TCR beta chain sequence along with its context. Its target antigen remains unknown. Nothing much larger sits one base from this clone, and base qualities are not available. This sample stems from a study of T cell responses to AZD1222 COVID-19 vaccine (dated by TCRdb to the early 2020s). Some background on the complete study: TCR sequencing covered more than 230 trial participants: 200 to 210 given two doses of AZD1222 and approximately 26 given two doses of MenACWY control vaccine. Trial participants were enrolled by age into subgroups of 18-55, 56-69 and 70-plus years, and roughly 150, 30 and 60 TCR-sequenced participants, respectively, were included in these subgroups.

The paper as a whole reports these results and caveats: Conclusions about previously exposed vaccinees are limited because only six or seven AZD1222 recipients were SARS-CoV-2 seropositive at baseline. The 56-69-year group was small, and its depth increase did not reach significance, likely because of low power. Because no day 14 peak-response samples were available, repertoires were characterized only after the peak T cell response. Participants were mostly white British and included more females than males, and it was suggested by the authors that clonal diversity may have been underestimated. Vaccine-associated CD4 TCRs spanned the whole spike protein, with dominant responses in regions 160-218 and 743-854. Reportedly, close to half of the unique spike-specific TCRs recognized epitopes lying outside the regions that are mutated in the B.1.351 and B.1.1.7 variants. After two AZD1222 doses, both the breadth and the depth of spike-specific TCRs were significantly higher than at day 0 and than in MenACWY recipients.

Looking up the germline V gene (reference sequence) yields CDR1 MNHEY and CDR2 SMNVEV. Ends trimmed: V by 5 bases, J by 4 bases; bases unmatched to a gene: 9. From the cysteine up to the phenylalanine, the CDR3 has a length of 15 residues. This entry keeps only the CDR3 DNA: 45 bases, framed from base 1. Taken with the paper, the label for time point translates to: about 28 days (+/-7) after the second vaccine dose. AZD1222 recipients whose second dose came at about 4 weeks and those whose second dose came at about 12 weeks were combined into one group, since spike-specific TCR depth and breadth did not differ between the two schedules. Vaccinee samples came from UK trials COV001 and COV002, including a single-blind randomized controlled phase 2/3 trial of AZD1222 (ChAdOx1 nCoV-19) in healthy adults. For TCRbeta chain sequencing, PBMC samples were collected from trial participants at day 0 and at day 28 after the second dose.

The CDR3 regions of human TCRbeta chains were subjected to immunosequencing. Regarding the original processing steps: Repertoire TCRs were matched against a reference library of SARS-CoV-2-specific TCRs generated with the MIRA antigen-specificity platform. Breadth meant the fraction of unique TCRs that were SARS-CoV-2-associated, whereas depth meant the fraction of total T cells that were SARS-CoV-2-associated. Using the MIRA data, each spike-specific TCR was assigned both to the spike region to which the TCR was reactive and to a CD4 or CD8 class. Log10-transformed breadth and depth values were compared by one-way ANOVA with Sidak's multiple comparisons tests. TCRdb holds this immuneACCESS table with in-frame rearrangements only. Some clones are missing; in checked studies, unresolved V genes explain under half, and the rest has no known cause. The D gene and trimming were derived from the DNA, and the V and J assignments and clone size from that table. The sample records around 140,000 clones, 86% of which are singletons. Clones ranked in the top ten supply about 4.8% of the sample.

The clonotype was recovered from an adult who received the AZD1222 COVID-19 vaccine. The sequencing here drew on peripheral blood, taken 28 days after the second AZD1222 dose. The V and J genes are TRBV27 and TRBJ2-7, and 9 bases in between align with TRBD1. The DNA sequence is as follows: TGTGCCAGCAGTGAGCGGACAGGGGTTCGGTACGAGCAGTACTTC. The translation is CASSERTGVRYEQYF.